This T cell receptor (beta chain) comes out of a study of T cells in localized non-small cell lung cancer. Study results and limitations: Overall survival was longer when the density of T cells in the blood was higher. Since sequencing was restricted to only one region of the tumor, intratumor heterogeneity remains a possibility. Appearing in adjacent lung were a median around 60 of the top 100 tumor clones. Measurement of T cell clonality placed uninvolved adjacent lung highest, above the level in tumor.

The CDR3 spans 16 residues. Germline V gives CDR1 SGDLS, CDR2 YYNGEE. Germline trimming cut 0 bases from V and 8 bases from J; bases unmatched to any gene: 9. Only in-frame clones appear in the TCRdb table, and some are missing; sequencing was by immunoSEQ multiplex PCR. The data hold about 5,100 clones, with roughly 45% observed a single time. This clone was detected only a few times. Its antigen is undetermined. The sequencing used lung tumor tissue, collected before any cancer treatment. The gene calls are TRBV9 and TRBJ2-1, with TRBD1 identical over 9 bases. This clonotype was obtained from a man between 40 and 69 years old with stage I lung adenocarcinoma. CDR3 amino acids: CASSVVSTGGWYEQFF. The CDR3 nucleotides read TGTGCCAGCAGCGTAGTATCGACAGGGGGGTGGTATGAGCAGTTCTTC.